This record looks at one T cell receptor (beta chain) sequence and its context. This record belongs to a study of blood T cell repertoires in COVID-19. Study information: The study drew acute and convalescent COVID-19 samples from the United States, Italy and Spain.

CDR3 size: 16 residues. Trimming stripped 4 bases from V and 2 bases from J, with 14 bases between. Germline CDR1 MGHRA, CDR2 YSYEKL. Sequencing used immunoSEQ multiplex PCR; TCRdb keeps in-frame clones, though not all of them. Here the sample spans over 150,000 clones, about 86% being singletons. The receptor's source is a man aged 50 to 59 with active or convalescent COVID-19. The chain joins TRBV4-1 to TRBJ1-4, with D unclear. Sequenced input: peripheral blood. The CDR3 region has the DNA TGCGCCAGCAGCCCCACTGGAGGGCCCACTAATGAAAAACTGTTTTTT. Translation: CASSPTGGPTNEKLFF.